The 31 T cell receptor beta chains below were found in one sample sequenced in a study of cytomegalovirus exposure and HLA in healthy donors. Sequencing used immunoSEQ multiplex PCR; TCRdb keeps in-frame clones, though not all of them. The data contain around 160,000 clones, around 89% of them singletons. The specimen sequenced was PBMCs. Receptor source: a man younger than 30 in good health and CMV-seronegative.

The chain employs TRBV5-1 and TRBJ2-7, with TRBD1 as a possible D gene (6 bases). The V gene lost 4 bases and the J gene lost 0 bases, with 8 bases spanning the gap. Germline CDR1 is SGHRS and CDR2 is YFSETQ. The CDR3 covers 13 residues. The CDR3 DNA reads as TGCGCCAGCAGCGGGGACAACTCCTACGAGCAGTACGTC. It codes for CASSGDNSYEQYV.

The chain has TRBV10-3 and TRBJ2-2; D is possibly TRBD2 (6 bases). V was trimmed by 6 bases and J by 1 base, leaving 9 bases between them. CDR1 is ENHRY, CDR2 SYGVKD, per germline. This CDR3 spans 14 amino acids. CDR3 nucleotides: TGTGCCATCAGGGGGGGAAGGAACACCGGGGAGCTGTTTTTT. This gives the protein CAIRGGRNTGELFF.

The chain has TRBV7-9 and TRBJ2-7, with 9 bases that match TRBD1. J lost 4 bases, V lost 1 base, and 2 bases had no gene match. CDR1 and CDR2 (germline): SEHNR, FQNEAQ (reference sequence). This CDR3 is 14 amino acids long. CDR3 nucleotide sequence: TGTGCCAGCAGCTTAGGGACAGGGGCGTACGAGCAGTACTTC. It codes for CASSLGTGAYEQYF.

The chain is built from TRBV7-2 and TRBJ2-3; perhaps TRBD2 as D (5 bases). The germline gives CDR1 SGHTA, CDR2 FQGNSA. Trimming pared 3 bases from V and 1 base from J, leaving 14 bases between. CDR3 length: 16 amino acids. The CDR3 DNA follows: TGTGCCAGCAGCTTCTCCCAGCGGCAACGCACAGATACGCAGTATTTT. Translation: CASSFSQRQRTDTQYF.

The DNA for the CDR3 is TGTGCCAGCAGTTCGACAGGTTTGACGTCCTACGAGCAGTACTTC. It yields the protein CASSSTGLTSYEQYF. This chain links TRBV6-6 with TRBJ2-7, with D possibly matching TRBD1 (6 bases). Trimming removed 4 bases at V and 1 base at J, with 14 bases between. Germline V gives CDR1 MNHNY, CDR2 SVGAGI (reference sequence). There are 15 residues in the CDR3.

The chain joins TRBV19 to TRBJ1-1; 8 bases are shared with TRBD1. The ends lost 2 bases at V and 4 bases at J; junction bases unmatched: 6. This CDR3 region has 15 residues. Germline CDR1 reads LNHDA; CDR2 reads SQIVND (reference sequence). CDR3 residues: CASSIQGAQGTEAFF. CDR3 coding DNA: TGTGCCAGTAGTATACAGGGGGCGCAGGGCACTGAAGCTTTCTTT.

The count of this clone is one. The rearrangement uses TRBV2 and TRBJ1-5, with TRBD1 matching 7 bases. The ends lost 4 bases at V and 3 bases at J; junction bases unmatched: 6. CDR1 and CDR2 from the germline V gene are SNHLY and FYNNEI. The CDR3 has 15 amino acids. CDR3 amino acids: CASSAQGPYNQPQHF. CDR3 in DNA: TGTGCCAGCAGTGCACAGGGGCCGTACAATCAGCCCCAGCATTTT.

The V gene is TRBV18, the J gene TRBJ1-1; no reliable D call. Germline CDR1 KGHSH, CDR2 LQKENI. Trimming stripped 6 bases from V and 2 bases from J, with 10 bases between. The CDR3 has 13 residues. Written as DNA, the CDR3 is TGTGCCAGCTCGGGAGGCCAAAACACTGAAGCTTTCTTT. It specifies CASSGGQNTEAFF. Based on the CDR3 plus reference TRBV18 and TRBJ1-1, the full variable domain is NAGVMQNPRHLVRRRGQEARLRCSPMKGHSHVYWYRQLPEEGLKFMVYLQKENIIDESGMPKERFSAEFPKEGPSILRIQQVVRGDSAAYFCASSGGQNTEAFFGQGTRLTVV.

The CDR3 loop is CASKGQLNQPQHF. The CDR3, as DNA: TGTGCCAGCAAGGGACAGCTCAATCAGCCCCAGCATTTT. The chain links TRBV6-6 to TRBJ1-5; 7 nucleotides agree with TRBD1. The germline V gene has CDR1 MNHNY and CDR2 SVGAGI (reference sequence). The CDR3 covers 13 residues. Losses at the gene ends were 7 bases for V and 3 bases for J; bases not matched to a gene: 3.

The V call is TRBV5-4, the J call TRBJ2-7; 14 bases map to TRBD2. Germline lookup yields CDR1 SGHNT and CDR2 YYREEE (reference sequence). There are 15 residues in the CDR3. Trimming cost V 4 bases and J 9 bases; bases outside gene matches: 9. CDR3 protein: CASSLRGTSGGVQYF. CDR3 nucleotides: TGTGCCAGCAGCCTACGAGGGACTAGCGGGGGCGTGCAGTACTTC.

The gene calls are TRBV25-1 and TRBJ2-1; D may be TRBD2 (6 bases). This CDR3 is built from 11 residues. In germline, CDR1 is MGHDK, CDR2 SYGVNS. Trimming removed 6 bases at V and 7 bases at J, with 7 bases between. The CDR3 bases are TGTGCCAGCAGGGGAGGAAATGAGCAGTTCTTC. Translating gives CASRGGNEQFF.

The chain is built from TRBV5-1 and TRBJ2-3, with D possibly matching TRBD2 (6 bases). Germline CDR1 SGHRS, CDR2 YFSETQ. This CDR3 is 16 amino acids long. The V gene lost 0 bases and the J gene lost 6 bases, with 17 bases spanning the gap. CDR3 sequence (DNA): TGCGCCAGCAGCTTGGTAAACCAGGGAGGAAACGATACGCAGTATTTT. It yields the protein CASSLVNQGGNDTQYF.

The chain uses TRBV7-9 and TRBJ1-2; weak D call: TRBD1 (6 bases). CDR3 length: 16 amino acids. Germline loops: CDR1 SEHNR, CDR2 FQNEAQ (reference sequence). V was pared by 5 bases and J by 0 bases, with 16 bases between. The CDR3 loop reads CASSGRRQESNYGYTF. The CDR3 nucleotides are TGTGCCAGCAGCGGACGACGACAGGAATCTAACTATGGCTACACCTTC.

This clone is a singleton in its sample. V and J are TRBV27 and TRBJ2-1, with D perhaps TRBD2 (7 bases). Germline CDR1 and CDR2: MNHEY and SMNVEV (reference sequence). The CDR3 contains 16 residues. V lost 5 bases, J lost 2 bases, and 16 bases lay in between. The CDR3 region has the DNA TGTGCCAGCAGTCCTGAGGGGAGGGGGGCCTACAATGAGCAGTTCTTC. Amino acids: CASSPEGRGAYNEQFF.

This sequence joins TRBV11-3 and TRBJ2-2; a weak D match, TRBD1 (5 bases). The germline V gene encodes CDR1 SGHNT and CDR2 YENEEA. V lost 2 bases and J lost 6, with 13 bases in between. This CDR3 has 15 residues. This CDR3 reads CASSLQGMVAGELFF. The CDR3 region has the DNA TGTGCCAGCAGCTTACAGGGTATGGTCGCCGGGGAGCTGTTTTTT.

V gene TRBV4-3 combines with J gene TRBJ1-2; D is perhaps TRBD1 (5 bases). Germline CDR1 and CDR2: LGHNA and YSLEER. The CDR3 loop spans 14 amino acids. The germline V and J ends were trimmed by 2 bases and 6 bases, with 13 bases remaining between them. The CDR3 nucleotides are TGCGCCAGCAGCCAACGGCATCCCAGGGATGGCTACACCTTC. Residues: CASSQRHPRDGYTF.

The chain links TRBV28 to TRBJ2-2, with D maybe TRBD1 (6 bases). The CDR3 covers 13 residues. From germline, CDR1 is MDHEN and CDR2 SYDVKM. Trimming left V 8 bases short and J 6 bases short, with 13 bases between. CDR3 bases: TGTGCCAGCCGGGACATGCCCGCCGGGGAGCTGTTTTTT. Its translation is CASRDMPAGELFF.

V and J are TRBV7-2 and TRBJ2-5; D is perhaps TRBD2 (5 bases). The germline gives CDR1 SGHTA, CDR2 FQGNSA. V was shortened by 5 bases and J by 4 bases, with 14 bases between the two germline ends. CDR3 length: 14 amino acids. In nucleotides, the CDR3 is TGTGCCAGCAGCCGGGGTCGGGCGATAGAGACCCAGTACTTC. Protein: CASSRGRAIETQYF.

The genes are TRBV5-4 and TRBJ2-3, with a weak D call TRBD1 (6 bases). Germline-derived CDR1 and CDR2 are SGHNT and YYREEE (reference sequence). V was clipped by 5 bases and J by 2 bases, with 12 bases between them. The CDR3 has 14 residues. The CDR3 is CASSLQGSTDTQYF. The CDR3, as DNA: TGTGCCAGCAGTTTGCAGGGGTCCACAGATACGCAGTATTTT.

This clone appeared a single time. The CDR3 coding sequence is TGCGCCAGCAGACCGGGACAGGGGTCTTACGAGCAGTACGTC. Its protein is CASRPGQGSYEQYV. This chain uses TRBV10-2 with TRBJ2-7; TRBD1 aligns across 10 bases. The CDR3 runs 14 residues. Germline loops: CDR1 WSHSY, CDR2 SAAADI. The V segment lost 6 bases and the J segment 4 bases; nucleotides outside the gene matches: 6.

The chain employs TRBV5-1 and TRBJ1-6, with 8 bases aligning to TRBD1. The J segment lost 7 bases and the V segment lost 0 bases, leaving 3 bases of the junction unmatched. This CDR3 spans 15 amino acids. The germline V gene encodes CDR1 SGHRS and CDR2 YFSETQ. The CDR3 sequence is CASSLVQGANSPLHF. CDR3 in DNA: TGCGCCAGCAGCTTGGTTCAGGGGGCCAATTCACCCCTCCACTTT.

V usage is TRBV29-1 and J usage is TRBJ1-4; possibly TRBD1 for D (5 bases). In germline, CDR1 is SQVTM, CDR2 ANQGSEA. V was shortened by 7 bases and J by 6 bases, with 9 bases between the two germline ends. The CDR3 sequence is 11 residues long. The CDR3 region is CSAGGDEKLFF. The CDR3 DNA reads as TGCAGCGCCGGGGGGGATGAAAAACTGTTTTTT. Looking up the rest from reference TRBV29-1 and TRBJ1-4 gives the full variable domain: SAVISQKPSRDICQRGTSLTIQCQVDSQVTMMFWYRQQPGQSLTLIATANQGSEATYESGFVIDKFPISRPNLTFSTLTVSNMSPEDSSIYLCSAGGDEKLFFGSGTQLSVL.

This rearrangement joins TRBV4-1 to TRBJ2-3, with a possible D match to TRBD1 (6 bases). Germline-derived CDR1 and CDR2 are MGHRA and YSYEKL. This CDR3 has 14 residues. V shed 4 bases and J shed 4 bases, with 12 bases lying between them. DNA for the CDR3: TGCGCCAGCAGCCCTCGGACAGCCCCAGATACGCAGTATTTT. Translating gives CASSPRTAPDTQYF.

The CDR3 reads CASSRQVNYGYTF. The CDR3 DNA is TGTGCCAGTAGTCGACAGGTTAACTATGGCTACACCTTC. The chain links TRBV19 to TRBJ1-2; D is perhaps TRBD1 (6 bases). CDR3 size: 13 residues. V dropped 5 bases and J dropped 1 base, with 8 bases sitting between them. CDR1 and CDR2 (germline): LNHDA, SQIVND (reference sequence).

The rearrangement uses TRBV5-1 and TRBJ2-7, with 7 bases lining up with TRBD1. Germline CDR1 reads SGHRS; CDR2 reads YFSETQ. V shed 4 bases and J 4 bases; nucleotides not matched to a gene: 14. This CDR3 is 16 amino acids long. The CDR3 DNA reads TGCGCCAGCAGCGCAATACCGGGACAGCTTCTTTACGAGCAGTACTTC. Residues: CASSAIPGQLLYEQYF.

V gene TRBV14 combines with J gene TRBJ2-1; 8 nucleotides line up with TRBD2. CDR1 is SGHDN, CDR2 FVKESK, per germline. The CDR3 consists of 14 residues. V shed 3 bases and J 7 bases; nucleotides not matched to a gene: 5. In nucleotides, the CDR3 is TGTGCCAGCAGCCACATCGGGAGGGCGAATGAGCAGTTCTTC. Protein sequence: CASSHIGRANEQFF.

This clone was recorded a few times. The J gene is TRBJ2-7, the V gene TRBV11-2; tentative D call: TRBD2 (5 bases). This CDR3 region has 14 residues. The V gene's germline CDR1 is SGHAT and CDR2 FQNNGV. Deletions cut 3 bases from V and 0 bases from J, with 9 bases between. CDR3 residues: CASSFSTNSYEQYF. DNA of the CDR3: TGTGCCAGCAGCTTCTCGACTAACTCCTACGAGCAGTACTTC. The full variable domain, in which reference TRBV11-2 and TRBJ2-7 provide the parts outside the CDR3, is EAGVAQSPRYKIIEKRQSVAFWCNPISGHATLYWYQQILGQGPKLLIQFQNNGVVDDSQLPKDRFSAERLKGVDSTLKIQPAKLEDSAVYLCASSFSTNSYEQYFGPGTRLTVT.

For the CDR3, the DNA is TGTGCCAGCAGCTCGACAGGGGGTACGTACGAGCAGTACTTC. Amino acid sequence: CASSSTGGTYEQYF. The chain is built from TRBV6-5 and TRBJ2-7; 9 positions match TRBD1. J was trimmed by 4 bases and V by 6 bases; bases with no gene match: 7. Germline assignment: CDR1 MNHEY and CDR2 SVGAGI. The CDR3 spans 14 residues.

V gene TRBV2 combines with J gene TRBJ1-2, with 12 positions matching TRBD1. The CDR3 loop spans 14 amino acids. Germline CDR1 reads SNHLY; CDR2 reads FYNNEI. Unmatched junction bases numbered 4, after V lost 5 bases and J lost 6 bases. The CDR3 region has the DNA TGTGCCAGCAGTTGGGACAGGGGGCGGAATGGCTACACCTTC. It yields the protein CASSWDRGRNGYTF.

This rearrangement joins TRBV5-4 to TRBJ2-3; 8 nucleotides agree with TRBD2. This CDR3 is built from 16 residues. CDR1 and CDR2 (germline): SGHNT, YYREEE (reference sequence). J was trimmed by 3 bases and V by 1 base; bases with no gene match: 7. CDR3 loop: CASSLQLSGSTDTQYF. The CDR3, as DNA: TGTGCCAGCAGCTTGCAGTTAAGCGGGAGTACAGATACGCAGTATTTT. The full variable domain, rest sourced from reference TRBV5-4 and TRBJ2-3, is ETGVTQSPTHLIKTRGQQVTLRCSSQSGHNTVSWYQQALGQGPQFIFQYYREEENGRGNFPPRFSGLQFPNYSSELNVNALELDDSALYLCASSLQLSGSTDTQYFGPGTRLTVL.

The V gene is TRBV19, the J gene TRBJ2-5; 7 bases align to TRBD2. This CDR3 is built from 15 residues. Germline V gene sequence: CDR1 LNHDA, CDR2 SQIVND (reference sequence). The junction had 8 bases not matched to a gene; V was cut back by 3 bases and J by 4 bases. The CDR3 DNA reads as TGTGCCAGTAGTATGTGGACTAGTCAATTAGAGACCCAGTACTTC. Residues: CASSMWTSQLETQYF.